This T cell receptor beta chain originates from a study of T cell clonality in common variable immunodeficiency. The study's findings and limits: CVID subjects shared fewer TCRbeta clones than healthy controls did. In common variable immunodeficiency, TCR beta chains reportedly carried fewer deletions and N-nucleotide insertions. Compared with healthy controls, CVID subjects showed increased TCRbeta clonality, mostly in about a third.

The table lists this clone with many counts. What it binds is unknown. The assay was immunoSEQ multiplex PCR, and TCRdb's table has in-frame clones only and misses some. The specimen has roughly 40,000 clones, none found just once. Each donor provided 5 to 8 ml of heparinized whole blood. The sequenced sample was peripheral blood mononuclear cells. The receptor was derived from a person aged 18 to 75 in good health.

CDR3 residues: CSATGTSGHSGDTQYF. The CDR3 bases that were read are TGCAGCGCCACGGGGACTAGCGGGCATTCCGGAGATACG. The rearrangement uses TRBV29-1 and TRBJ2-3; 12 nucleotides line up with TRBD2. The read finishes 3 residues shy of the CDR3 end, and the germline J gene is used to complete it. The V gene's germline CDR1 is SQVTM and CDR2 ANQGSEA. J gave up 5 bases and V 7 bases, and 13 bases lay outside the gene matches. The CDR3 has 16 residues.